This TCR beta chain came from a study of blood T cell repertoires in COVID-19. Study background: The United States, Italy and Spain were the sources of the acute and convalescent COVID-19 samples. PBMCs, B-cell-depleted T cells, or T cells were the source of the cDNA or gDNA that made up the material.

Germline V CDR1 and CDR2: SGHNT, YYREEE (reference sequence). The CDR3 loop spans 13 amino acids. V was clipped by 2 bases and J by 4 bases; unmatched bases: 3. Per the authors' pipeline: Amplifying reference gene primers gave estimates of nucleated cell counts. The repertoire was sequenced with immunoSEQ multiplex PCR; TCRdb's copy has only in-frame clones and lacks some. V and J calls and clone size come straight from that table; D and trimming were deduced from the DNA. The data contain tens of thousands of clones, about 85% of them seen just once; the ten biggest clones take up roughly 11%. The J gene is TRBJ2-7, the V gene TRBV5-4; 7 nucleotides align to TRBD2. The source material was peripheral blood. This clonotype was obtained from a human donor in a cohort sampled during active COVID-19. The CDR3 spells CASSFERGYEQYF. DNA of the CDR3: TGTGCCAGCAGCTTCGAGCGGGGTTACGAGCAGTACTTC.